The 18 T cell receptor beta chains in this list originate from one sample, sequenced in a study of CD4 T cells in relation to SARS-CoV-2 and coronaviruses. Using immunoSEQ multiplex PCR, the repertoire was profiled, and TCRdb retains in-frame clones only, with some absent. This sample carries more than 30,000 clones, approximately 85% of them seen once, and the ten largest clones take around 3.3%. Material: memory CD4+ T cells from PBMCs. All receptors derive from an adult with COVID-19.

J is TRBJ2-7 and V is TRBV24-1; D may be TRBD1 (5 bases). Germline lookup yields CDR1 KGHDR and CDR2 SFDVKD. Trimming left V 3 bases short and J 5 bases short, with 10 bases between. This CDR3 has 13 residues. CDR3 bases: TGTGCCACCAGTGATGAGACAGACGACGAGCAGTACTTC. It encodes CATSDETDDEQYF.

Here the CDR3 DNA reads TGTGCCAGCAGTTTTCTTACCCGAGCGGAAATTCAGTACTTC. It is translated as CASSFLTRAEIQYF. The V and J genes are TRBV28 and TRBJ2-4, with D possibly matching TRBD2 (5 bases). Trimming took 3 bases from V and 10 from J, leaving 16 bases between them. The CDR3 extends over 14 amino acids. Germline V CDR1 and CDR2: MDHEN, SYDVKM.

J is TRBJ2-7 and V is TRBV21-1; the table's D gene call, TRBD2, was not cross checked with the DNA. TRBV21-1 is classified as a pseudogene. The CDR3 loop spans 13 amino acids. CDR3 amino acids: CASSRRGKSEQYF. The CDR3 DNA follows: TGTGCCAGCAGCCGACGGGGAAAGTCCGAGCAGTACTTC.

The V and J genes are TRBV4-3 and TRBJ2-2; weak D call: TRBD2 (5 bases). CDR1 and CDR2 (germline): LGHNA, YSLEER. This CDR3 contains 14 residues. The V gene lost 0 bases and the J gene lost 6 bases, with 8 bases spanning the gap. This CDR3 reads CASSQETGSGELFF. The CDR3 nucleotides are TGCGCCAGCAGCCAAGAGACGGGGTCCGGGGAGCTGTTTTTT.

This chain connects TRBV28 to TRBJ1-3; 9 nucleotides agree with TRBD1. The J segment lost 3 bases and the V segment lost 4 bases, leaving 16 bases of the junction unmatched. The length of the CDR3 is 19 residues. Germline CDR1 is MDHEN and CDR2 is SYDVKM. As DNA, the CDR3 is TGTGCCAGCAGTTCCCTAGCCGGGACAGGGCCACGCCTTGGAAACACCATATATTTT. It encodes CASSSLAGTGPRLGNTIYF.

The chain combines TRBV21-1 with TRBJ2-7; the tabulated D call, TRBD2, remains unverified against the DNA. TRBV21-1 is noted as a pseudogene. There are 14 residues in the CDR3. CDR3 in amino acids: CASSLARRGYEQYF. The CDR3 DNA sequence: TGTGCCAGCAGCCTAGCCAGGAGGGGATACGAGCAGTACTTC.

The chain joins TRBV4-1 to TRBJ2-3; unclear D gene. The CDR3 is 12 amino acids. Looked up from germline, CDR1 is MGHRA and CDR2 is YSYEKL. Trimming left V 6 bases short and J 6 bases short, with 10 bases between. The CDR3 region is CASRVFEDTQYF. The CDR3 region has the DNA TGCGCCAGCAGAGTCTTCGAGGATACGCAGTATTTT.

This clone showed up just a few times. The J gene is TRBJ2-7, the V gene TRBV27, with 10 bases that match TRBD2. After removal of 6 bases from V and 0 bases from J, the junction contained 5 bases not matched to a gene. The CDR3 runs 15 residues. Germline V CDR1 and CDR2: MNHEY, SMNVEV (reference sequence). The CDR3 DNA reads as TGTGCCAGCAGCGTACTAGCGGGATCCTCCTACGAGCAGTACTTC. Its protein product is CASSVLAGSSYEQYF.

The chain has TRBV5-1 and TRBJ2-2, with D uncertain. Per germline, CDR1 SGHRS and CDR2 YFSETQ. Trimming took 6 bases from V and 4 from J, leaving 4 bases between them. The CDR3 consists of 11 residues. CDR3 protein: CASKGTGELFF. In DNA form, the CDR3 reads TGCGCCAGCAAGGGCACCGGGGAGCTGTTTTTT. Variable domain in full (rest from reference TRBV5-1 and TRBJ2-2): KAGVTQTPRYLIKTRGQQVTLSCSPISGHRSVSWYQQTPGQGLQFLFEYFSETQRNKGNFPGRFSGRQFSNSRSEMNVSTLELGDSALYLCASKGTGELFFGEGSRLTVL.

V is TRBV27 and J is TRBJ2-7, with TRBD2 matching over 13 bases. Germline-derived CDR1 and CDR2 are MNHEY and SMNVEV (reference sequence). The CDR3 is made up of 15 amino acids. V lost 6 bases to trimming and J lost 7 bases; unmatched junction nucleotides: 9. CDR3: CASRPGLAGVGEQYF. Written as DNA, the CDR3 is TGTGCCAGCAGACCCGGACTAGCGGGAGTCGGAGAGCAGTACTTC.

The CDR3 sequence is CASSPPTRATGELFF. CDR3 DNA: TGTGCCAGCTCACCACCAACCAGGGCAACCGGGGAGCTGTTTTTT. The chain links TRBV18 to TRBJ2-2; perhaps TRBD1 as D (5 bases). Germline CDR1 and CDR2: KGHSH and LQKENI. The CDR3 is 15 residues long. V lost 0 bases and J lost 5, with 10 bases in between.

This clone appeared a single time. V is TRBV5-8 and J is TRBJ2-7; the D gene is possibly TRBD2 (7 bases). V dropped 0 bases and J dropped 7 bases, with 14 bases sitting between them. Germline CDR1 reads SGHTS; CDR2 reads YDEGEE. The CDR3 has 14 residues. This chain's CDR3 is CASSLEGGVGEQYF. CDR3 DNA: TGTGCCAGCAGCTTGGAGGGGGGGGTAGGAGAGCAGTACTTC.

The chain links TRBV2 to TRBJ2-3; 8 nucleotides align to TRBD2. The CDR3 spans 14 residues. Looked up from germline, CDR1 is SNHLY and CDR2 is FYNNEI. V gave up 2 bases and J gave up 6 bases; unmatched junction bases: 4. For the CDR3, the DNA is TGTGCCAGCAGTGAACAGCGGGAGATTGATACGCAGTATTTT. It yields the protein CASSEQREIDTQYF. The variable domain in full, completed from reference TRBV2 and TRBJ2-3, reads EPEVTQTPSHQVTQMGQEVILRCVPISNHLYFYWYRQILGQKVEFLVSFYNNEISEKSEIFDDQFSVERPDGSNFTLKIRSTKLEDSAMYFCASSEQREIDTQYFGPGTRLTVL.

V usage is TRBV12-3 or TRBV12-4 and J usage is TRBJ1-3; possible D gene TRBD1, 5 bases. This CDR3 region has 13 residues. The V end was cut by 8 bases, the J end by 4 bases, with 12 bases between. The CDR3 region has the DNA TGTGCCAGCCTGAGGGCAGGGGGAAACACCATATATTTT. It encodes CASLRAGGNTIYF.

This clone has a single count. The chain links TRBV10-2 to TRBJ1-4; D remains unclear. Germline CDR1 WSHSY, CDR2 SAAADI. V lost 3 bases to trimming and J lost 2 bases, with 13 bases between them. CDR3 length: 16 amino acids. The CDR3: CASSDTRGVTNEKLFF. CDR3 bases: TGCGCCAGCAGTGATACCCGCGGGGTCACTAATGAAAAACTGTTTTTT.

Only a few counts were recorded for this clone. The chain combines TRBV29-1 with TRBJ1-1; no reliable D call. The CDR3 runs to 12 residues. Trimming stripped 4 bases from V and 1 base from J, with 7 bases between. The germline V gene encodes CDR1 SQVTM and CDR2 ANQGSEA. The CDR3 spells CSVGPQNTEAFF. The CDR3 coding sequence is TGCAGCGTTGGACCCCAGAACACTGAAGCTTTCTTT.

The gene calls are TRBV3-1 (or the pseudogene TRBV3-2) and TRBJ1-6; 7 bases map to TRBD1. CDR3 length equals 15 residues. Germline CDR1 LGHDT, CDR2 YNNKEL (reference sequence). V dropped 1 base and J dropped 10; count of bases not matched to a gene: 7. The CDR3, as DNA: TGTGCCAGCAGCCAAGGAGGGGGCAGGGGATCACCCCTCCACTTT. It yields the protein CASSQGGGRGSPLHF.

The gene calls are TRBV7-6 and TRBJ2-2, with D possibly TRBD2 on 6 matching bases. The CDR3 length is 16 residues. Germline loops: CDR1 SGHVS, CDR2 FNYEAQ. Trimming removed 4 bases from V and 3 bases from J, with 15 bases in between. CDR3 bases: TGTGCCAGCAGCTCAAACTGGAGGGTGGACACCGGGGAGCTGTTTTTT. It codes for CASSSNWRVDTGELFF.